Below are 5 T cell receptor beta chains sequenced from a single sample in a study of blood T cell repertoires in COVID-19. Measured with immunoSEQ multiplex PCR; TCRdb has only the in-frame clones, and not every one. Among about 200,000 clones listed, about 86% were seen once. Sequences were obtained from PBMCs or T cells enriched from blood (not recorded which). The source of these receptors is a middle-aged man who had recovered from COVID-19.

This clone has a handful of counts. V gene TRBV19 combines with J gene TRBJ1-2, with TRBD1 as a possible D gene (5 bases). CDR3 size: 12 residues. Germline V gives CDR1 LNHDA, CDR2 SQIVND (reference sequence). V was clipped by 5 bases and J by 7 bases, with 11 bases between them. CDR3 protein: CASSQTAFGYTF. In DNA form, the CDR3 reads TGTGCCAGTAGTCAGACAGCCTTTGGCTACACCTTC.

This rearrangement joins TRBV6-5 to TRBJ1-5; possibly TRBD1 for D (6 bases). CDR1 and CDR2 from the germline V gene are MNHEY and SVGAGI. V lost 8 bases, J lost 1 base, and 12 bases lay in between. The CDR3 totals 14 residues. CDR3 nucleotide sequence: TGTGCCAGCTCAGGGGATCCGAGCAATCAGCCCCAGCATTTT. Translation gives CASSGDPSNQPQHF.

The chain carries TRBV5-4 and TRBJ2-2, with a weak D call TRBD1 (6 bases). This CDR3 has 16 amino acids. Deletions cut 1 base from V and 4 bases from J, with 14 bases between. Germline loops: CDR1 SGHNT, CDR2 YYREEE (reference sequence). The chain's CDR3 is CASSLLGGFGTGELFF. For the CDR3, the DNA is TGTGCCAGCAGCTTGCTTGGGGGCTTCGGCACCGGGGAGCTGTTTTTT.

This chain uses TRBV5-6 with TRBJ1-2, with unresolved D. From germline, CDR1 is SGHDT and CDR2 YYEEEE. V lost 3 bases to trimming and J lost 0 bases, with 15 bases between them. The CDR3 extends over 16 amino acids. CDR3 nucleotide sequence: TGTGCCAGCAGCTGGGGAGGACGGGAGGCTAACTATGGCTACACCTTC. Its translation: CASSWGGREANYGYTF.

V is TRBV30 and J is TRBJ2-2; perhaps TRBD2 as D (7 bases). CDR3 length equals 18 residues. V was trimmed by 3 bases and J by 4 bases, leaving 24 bases between them. The germline gives CDR1 GTSNPN, CDR2 SVGIG (reference sequence). The CDR3 region is CAWRRRGWGGGSTGELFF. The CDR3 nucleotides read TGTGCCTGGAGGAGAAGGGGATGGGGGGGCGGTAGCACCGGGGAGCTGTTTTTT.